The rows below give T cell receptor beta chains drawn from one sample of a study of regulatory T cells in long-lasting Graves disease. TCRdb reprocessed the multiplex PCR reads via MiXCR and lists one record per CDR3 protein. Among 440,000 or so distinct CDR3 sequences listed, 16% were seen once. Separately, the same data were catalogued under a study of T cells in Graves' hyperthyroidism and ophthalmopathy.

This specimen consisted of peripheral blood mononuclear cells (PBMCs), obtained at new diagnosis, from a patient treated with antithyroid drugs. The receptors here all came from a woman aged 25 to 39 with Graves disease. CDR3s leave out the opening cysteine and the closing phenylalanine or tryptophan. The D gene is left open where the match is weak.

d_call: .
v_call: TRBV27
cdr3_aa: ASRVYGDGGLSYEQY

d_call: .
v_call: TRBV5-1
cdr3_aa: ASSLPPKSLTLGNYEQY

d_call: .
v_call: TRBV7-9
cdr3_aa: ASSLVNVPGNGYT

d_call: TRBD1
v_call: TRBV6-1
cdr3_aa: ASWGQGANSPLH

d_call: .
v_call: TRBV12-3/TRBV12-4
cdr3_aa: ASTGFSYNEQF

d_call: .
v_call: TRBV7-8
cdr3_aa: ASSRREGNTIY

d_call: TRBD2
v_call: TRBV7-8
cdr3_aa: ASSLPKGAGADTQY

d_call: TRBD2
v_call: TRBV15
cdr3_aa: ATSARGGDVRAGEVL

d_call: .
v_call: TRBV29-1
cdr3_aa: SVGGAGTVY

d_call: .
v_call: TRBV29-1
cdr3_aa: SALDGVYNEQF

d_call: TRBD2
v_call: TRBV28
cdr3_aa: ASSTPGLAYEQY

d_call: .
v_call: TRBV30
cdr3_aa: AWRTIRGNEKLF

d_call: .
v_call: TRBV29-1
cdr3_aa: SVRSDSYEQY

d_call: .
v_call: TRBV20-1
cdr3_aa: SARVGRGLGEQC

d_call: .
v_call: TRBV7-9
cdr3_aa: ASSPGTYNTEAF

d_call: .
v_call: TRBV4-1
cdr3_aa: ASSQLRATDTQY

d_call: TRBD2
v_call: TRBV20-1
cdr3_aa: SARDPRGLAGTSYEQY

d_call: .
v_call: TRBV20-1
cdr3_aa: SASRELAYEQY

d_call: .
v_call: TRBV29-1
cdr3_aa: SVGNPGVIAEAF

d_call: .
v_call: TRBV9
cdr3_aa: ARAREVAGMNTEAF